Sequencing of this TCR beta chain was carried out in a study of blood T cell repertoires in COVID-19. The overall study: Donors in the United States, Italy and Spain gave samples during acute or convalescent COVID-19. T cells, B-cell-depleted T cells, or PBMCs supplied cDNA or gDNA.

Authors' processing steps: Amplification of reference gene primers provided the estimated nucleated cell counts. Clones were sequenced by immunoSEQ multiplex PCR, and TCRdb holds only the in-frame ones, with some missing. That table gives V, J and clone size, and the DNA gave D and trimming. Of about 170,000 clones in the sample, around 81% are singletons; the top ten hold under 3%. CDR3 length equals 17 residues. Germline V lookup: CDR1 SEHNR, CDR2 FQNEAQ (reference sequence). Trimming at V came to 1 base and at J to 1 base, leaving 7 bases not matched to a gene. The chain recombines TRBV7-9 with TRBJ2-5; 9 bases line up with TRBD2. The clonotype was recovered from a human donor with acute or convalescent COVID-19. The donor label of this sample is uncertain. The sample taken for sequencing was peripheral blood. In DNA form, the CDR3 reads TGTGCCAGCAGCTTAGGAAGCAGGCGGGGGGGCCAAGAGACCCAGTACTTC. It is translated as CASSLGSRRGGQETQYF.